The entry below describes one T cell receptor beta chain. The data were obtained in a study of control samples from healthy donors and cancer patients. Germline V CDR1 and CDR2: SEHNR, FQNEAQ (reference sequence). V was pared by 6 bases and J by 0 bases, with 9 bases of the junction left unmatched. CDR3 size: 17 residues. Assay: immunoSEQ multiplex PCR; the TCRdb copy retains only in-frame clones and omits some. The sample records roughly 80,000 clones, about 88% being singletons. This TCR came from a woman in her forties or fifties in good health. Sample: blood. The chain joins TRBV7-9 to TRBJ1-4; TRBD1 matches at 8 bases. The CDR3 sequence is CASSGTGAITTNEKLFF. The CDR3 DNA follows: TGTGCCAGCAGTGGGACAGGCGCCATTACAACTAATGAAAAACTGTTTTTT.